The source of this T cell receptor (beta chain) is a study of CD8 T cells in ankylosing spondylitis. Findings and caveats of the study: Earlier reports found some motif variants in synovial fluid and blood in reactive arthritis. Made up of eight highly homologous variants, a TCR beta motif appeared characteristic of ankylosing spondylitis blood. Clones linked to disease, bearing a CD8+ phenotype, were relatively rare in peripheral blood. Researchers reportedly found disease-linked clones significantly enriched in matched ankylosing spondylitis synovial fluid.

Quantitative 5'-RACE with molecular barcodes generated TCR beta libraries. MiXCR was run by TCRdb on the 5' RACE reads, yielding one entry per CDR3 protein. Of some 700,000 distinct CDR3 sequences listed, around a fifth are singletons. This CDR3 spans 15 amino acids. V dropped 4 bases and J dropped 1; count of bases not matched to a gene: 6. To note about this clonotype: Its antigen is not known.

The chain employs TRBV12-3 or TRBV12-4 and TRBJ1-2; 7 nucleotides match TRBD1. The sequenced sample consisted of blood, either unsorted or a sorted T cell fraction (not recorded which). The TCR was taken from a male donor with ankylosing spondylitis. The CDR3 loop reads CASSSPGGNNYGYTF. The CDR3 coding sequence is TGTGCCAGCAGTTCTCCAGGGGGGAATAACTATGGCTACACCTTC.